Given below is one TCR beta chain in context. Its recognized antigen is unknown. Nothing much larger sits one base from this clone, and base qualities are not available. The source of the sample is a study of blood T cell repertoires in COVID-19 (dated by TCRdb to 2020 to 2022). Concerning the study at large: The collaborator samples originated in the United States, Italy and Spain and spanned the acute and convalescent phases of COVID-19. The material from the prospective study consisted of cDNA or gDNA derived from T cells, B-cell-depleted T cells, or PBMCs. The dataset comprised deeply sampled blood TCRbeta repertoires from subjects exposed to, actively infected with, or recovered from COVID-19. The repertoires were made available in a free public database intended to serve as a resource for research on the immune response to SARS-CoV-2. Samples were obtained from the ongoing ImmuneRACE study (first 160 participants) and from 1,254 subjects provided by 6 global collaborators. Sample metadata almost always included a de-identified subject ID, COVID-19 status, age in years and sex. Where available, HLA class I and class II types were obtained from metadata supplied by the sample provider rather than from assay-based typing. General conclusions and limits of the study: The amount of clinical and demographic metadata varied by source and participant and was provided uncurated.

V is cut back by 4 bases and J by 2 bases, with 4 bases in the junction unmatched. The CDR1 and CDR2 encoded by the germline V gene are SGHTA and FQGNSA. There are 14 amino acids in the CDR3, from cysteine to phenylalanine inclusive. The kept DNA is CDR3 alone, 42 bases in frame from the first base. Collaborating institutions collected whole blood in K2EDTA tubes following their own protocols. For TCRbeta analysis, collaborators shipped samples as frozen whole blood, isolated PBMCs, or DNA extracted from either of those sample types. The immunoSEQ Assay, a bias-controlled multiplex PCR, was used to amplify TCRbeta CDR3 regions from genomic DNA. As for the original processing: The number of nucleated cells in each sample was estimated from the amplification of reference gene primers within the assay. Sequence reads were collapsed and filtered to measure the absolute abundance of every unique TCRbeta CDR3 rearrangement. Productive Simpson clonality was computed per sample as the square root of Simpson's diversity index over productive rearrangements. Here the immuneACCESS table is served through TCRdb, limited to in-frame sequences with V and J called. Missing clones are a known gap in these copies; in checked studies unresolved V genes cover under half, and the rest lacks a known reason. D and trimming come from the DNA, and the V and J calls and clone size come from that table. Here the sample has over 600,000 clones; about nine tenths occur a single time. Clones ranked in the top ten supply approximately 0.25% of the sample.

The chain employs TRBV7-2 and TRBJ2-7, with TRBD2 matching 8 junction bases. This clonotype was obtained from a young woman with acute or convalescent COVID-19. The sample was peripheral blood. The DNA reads TGTGCCAGCAGCTATTCGGGGGGGCCCTACGAGCAGTACTTC. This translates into CASSYSGGPYEQYF.